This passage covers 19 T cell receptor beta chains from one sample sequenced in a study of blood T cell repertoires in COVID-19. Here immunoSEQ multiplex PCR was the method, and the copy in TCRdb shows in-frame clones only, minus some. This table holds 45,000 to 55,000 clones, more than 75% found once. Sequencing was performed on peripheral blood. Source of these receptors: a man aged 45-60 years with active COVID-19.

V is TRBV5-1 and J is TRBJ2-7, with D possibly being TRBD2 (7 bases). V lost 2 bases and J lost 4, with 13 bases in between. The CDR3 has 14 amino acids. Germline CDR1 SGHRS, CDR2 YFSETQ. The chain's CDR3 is CASSLGGGTYEQYF. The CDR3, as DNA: TGCGCCAGCAGCTTAGGGGGAGGGACGTACGAGCAGTACTTC. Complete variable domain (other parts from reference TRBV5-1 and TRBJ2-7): KAGVTQTPRYLIKTRGQQVTLSCSPISGHRSVSWYQQTPGQGLQFLFEYFSETQRNKGNFPGRFSGRQFSNSRSEMNVSTLELGDSALYLCASSLGGGTYEQYFGPGTRLTVT.

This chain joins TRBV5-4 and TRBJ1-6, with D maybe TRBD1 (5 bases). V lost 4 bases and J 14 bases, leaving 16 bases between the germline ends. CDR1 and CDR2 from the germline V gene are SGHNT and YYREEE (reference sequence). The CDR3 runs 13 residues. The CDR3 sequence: CASSPSGGVTLHF. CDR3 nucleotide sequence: TGTGCCAGCAGCCCCAGCGGGGGGGTGACCCTCCACTTT.

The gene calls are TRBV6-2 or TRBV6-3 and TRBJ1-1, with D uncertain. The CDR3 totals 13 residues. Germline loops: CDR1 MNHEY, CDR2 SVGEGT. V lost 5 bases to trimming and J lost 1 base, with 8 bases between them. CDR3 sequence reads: CASSPRGNTEAFF. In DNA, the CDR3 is TGTGCCAGCAGTCCGCGAGGGAACACTGAAGCTTTCTTT.

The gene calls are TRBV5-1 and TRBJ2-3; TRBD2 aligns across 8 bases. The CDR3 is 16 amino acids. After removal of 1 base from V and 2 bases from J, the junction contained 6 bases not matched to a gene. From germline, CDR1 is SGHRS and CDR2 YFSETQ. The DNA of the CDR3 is TGCGCCAGCAGCTTGCCTAGCGGGTCTATCACAGATACGCAGTATTTT. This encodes CASSLPSGSITDTQYF.

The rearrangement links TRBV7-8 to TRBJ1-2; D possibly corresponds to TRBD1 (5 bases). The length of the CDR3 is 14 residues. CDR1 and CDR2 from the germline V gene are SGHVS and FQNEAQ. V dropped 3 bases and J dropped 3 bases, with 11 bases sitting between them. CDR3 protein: CASSLAGKDYGYTF. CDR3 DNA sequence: TGTGCCAGCAGCTTGGCAGGGAAGGACTATGGCTACACCTTC.

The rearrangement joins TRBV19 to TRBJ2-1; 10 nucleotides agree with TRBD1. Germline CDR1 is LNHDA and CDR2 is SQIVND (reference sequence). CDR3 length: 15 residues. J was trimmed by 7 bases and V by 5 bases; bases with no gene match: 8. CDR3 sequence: CASSHTGTGVNEQFF. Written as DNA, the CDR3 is TGTGCCAGTAGTCATACCGGGACAGGGGTGAATGAGCAGTTCTTC.

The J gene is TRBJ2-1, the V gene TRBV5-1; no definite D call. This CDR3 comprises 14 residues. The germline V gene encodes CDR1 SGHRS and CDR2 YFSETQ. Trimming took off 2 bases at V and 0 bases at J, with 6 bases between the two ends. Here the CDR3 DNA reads TGCGCCAGCAGCTTCCGTAGCTCCTACAATGAGCAGTTCTTC. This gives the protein CASSFRSSYNEQFF.

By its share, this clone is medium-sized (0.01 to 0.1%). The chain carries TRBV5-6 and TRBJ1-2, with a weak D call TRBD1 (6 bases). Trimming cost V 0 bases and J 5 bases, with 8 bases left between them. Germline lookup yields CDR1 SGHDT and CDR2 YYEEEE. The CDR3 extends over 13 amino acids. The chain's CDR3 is CASSLGQEYGYTF. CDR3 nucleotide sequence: TGTGCCAGCAGCTTGGGACAGGAGTATGGCTACACCTTC.

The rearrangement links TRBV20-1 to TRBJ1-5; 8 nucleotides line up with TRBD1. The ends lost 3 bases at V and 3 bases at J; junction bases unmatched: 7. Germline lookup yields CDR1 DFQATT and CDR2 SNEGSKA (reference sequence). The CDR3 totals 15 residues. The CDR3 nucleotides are TGCAGTGCTAGTGTACAGGGGGTATCCAATCAGCCCCAGCATTTT. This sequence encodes CSASVQGVSNQPQHF.

DNA of the CDR3: TGCGCCAGCAGCCCAGGACAGGCCTCCTACGAGCAGTACTTC. Translated: CASSPGQASYEQYF. The chain couples TRBV4-1 to TRBJ2-7; 7 bases align to TRBD1. Trimming cost V 4 bases and J 0 bases; bases outside gene matches: 3. Germline V gene sequence: CDR1 MGHRA, CDR2 YSYEKL. This CDR3 contains 14 residues.

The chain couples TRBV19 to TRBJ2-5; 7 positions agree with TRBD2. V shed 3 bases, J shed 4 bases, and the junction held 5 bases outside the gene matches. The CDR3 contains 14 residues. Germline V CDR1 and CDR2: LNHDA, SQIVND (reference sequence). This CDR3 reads CASSIPASGETQYF. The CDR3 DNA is TGTGCCAGTAGTATCCCCGCTAGCGGAGAGACCCAGTACTTC.

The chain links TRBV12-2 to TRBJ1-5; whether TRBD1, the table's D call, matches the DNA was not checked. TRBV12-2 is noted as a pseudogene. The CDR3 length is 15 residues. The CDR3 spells CASRLDPGPQQPQHF. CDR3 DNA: TGTGCAAGTCGCTTAGATCCAGGGCCACAACAGCCCCAGCATTTT.

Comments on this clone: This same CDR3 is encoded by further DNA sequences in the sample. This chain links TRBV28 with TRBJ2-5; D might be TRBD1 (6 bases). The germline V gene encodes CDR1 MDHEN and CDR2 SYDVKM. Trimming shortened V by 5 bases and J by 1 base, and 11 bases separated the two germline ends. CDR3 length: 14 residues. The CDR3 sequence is CASSRGTPQETQYF. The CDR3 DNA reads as TGTGCCAGCAGTAGGGGGACACCCCAAGAGACCCAGTACTTC.

The CDR3 bases are TGTGCCAGTCGTAGCGGGAGTACTAGCACAGATACGCAGTATTTT. It encodes CASRSGSTSTDTQYF. The chain joins TRBV19 to TRBJ2-3; TRBD2 matches at 9 bases. The length of the CDR3 is 15 residues. With 8 bases clipped from V and 0 bases from J, the junction kept 6 bases outside the gene matches. CDR1 and CDR2 from the germline V gene are LNHDA and SQIVND (reference sequence).

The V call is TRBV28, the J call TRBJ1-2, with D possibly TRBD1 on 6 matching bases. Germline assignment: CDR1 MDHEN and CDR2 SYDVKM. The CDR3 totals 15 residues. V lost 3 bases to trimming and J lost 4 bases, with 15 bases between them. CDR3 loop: CASSLLSGDVYGYTF. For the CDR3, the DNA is TGTGCCAGCAGTTTGCTTTCAGGGGATGTCTATGGCTACACCTTC.

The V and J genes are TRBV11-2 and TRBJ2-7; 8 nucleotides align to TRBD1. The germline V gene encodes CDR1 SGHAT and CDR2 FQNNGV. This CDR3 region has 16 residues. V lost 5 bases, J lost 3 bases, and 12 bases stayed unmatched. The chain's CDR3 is CASSPLAGTGHYEQYF. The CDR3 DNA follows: TGTGCCAGCAGCCCACTTGCCGGGACAGGACACTACGAGCAGTACTTC.

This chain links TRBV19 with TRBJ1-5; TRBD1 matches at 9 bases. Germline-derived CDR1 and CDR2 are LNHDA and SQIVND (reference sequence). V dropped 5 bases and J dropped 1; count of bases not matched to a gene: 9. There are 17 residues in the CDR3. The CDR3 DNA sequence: TGTGCCAGTAGTGGCTACAGGGGGCTGACCAGCAATCAGCCCCAGCATTTT. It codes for CASSGYRGLTSNQPQHF.

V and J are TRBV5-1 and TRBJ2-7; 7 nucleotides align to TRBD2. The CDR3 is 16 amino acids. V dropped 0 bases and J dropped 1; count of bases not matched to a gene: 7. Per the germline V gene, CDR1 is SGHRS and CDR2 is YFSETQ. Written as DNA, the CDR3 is TGCGCCAGCAGCTTGGATGGAGCGGGAAGTTCCTACGAGCAGTACTTC. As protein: CASSLDGAGSSYEQYF.

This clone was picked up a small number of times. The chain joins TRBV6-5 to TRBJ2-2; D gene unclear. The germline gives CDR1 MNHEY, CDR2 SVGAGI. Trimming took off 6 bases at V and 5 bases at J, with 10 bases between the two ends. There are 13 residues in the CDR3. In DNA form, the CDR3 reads TGTGCCAGCAGAAACTCCGGGACCGGGGAGCTGTTTTTT. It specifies CASRNSGTGELFF.